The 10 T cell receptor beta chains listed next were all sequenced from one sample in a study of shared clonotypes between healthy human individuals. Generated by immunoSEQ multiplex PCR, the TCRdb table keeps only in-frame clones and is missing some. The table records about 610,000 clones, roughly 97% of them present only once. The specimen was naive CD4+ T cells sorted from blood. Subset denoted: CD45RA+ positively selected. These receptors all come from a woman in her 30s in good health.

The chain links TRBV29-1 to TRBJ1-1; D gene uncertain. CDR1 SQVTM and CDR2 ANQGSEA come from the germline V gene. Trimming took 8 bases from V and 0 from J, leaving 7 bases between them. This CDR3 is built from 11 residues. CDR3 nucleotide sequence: TGCAGCCTAGAGATGAACACTGAAGCTTTCTTT. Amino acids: CSLEMNTEAFF.

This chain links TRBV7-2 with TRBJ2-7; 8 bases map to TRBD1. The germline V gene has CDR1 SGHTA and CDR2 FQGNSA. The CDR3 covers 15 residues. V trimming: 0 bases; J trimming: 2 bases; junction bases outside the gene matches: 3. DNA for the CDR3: TGTGCCAGCAGCTTAGCACCGGGACAGGCCTACGAGCAGTACTTC. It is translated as CASSLAPGQAYEQYF. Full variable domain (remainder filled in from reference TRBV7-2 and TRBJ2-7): GAGVSQSPSNKVTEKGKDVELRCDPISGHTALYWYRQSLGQGLEFLIYFQGNSAPDKSGLPSDRFSAERTGGSVSTLTIQRTQQEDSAVYLCASSLAPGQAYEQYFGPGTRLTVT.

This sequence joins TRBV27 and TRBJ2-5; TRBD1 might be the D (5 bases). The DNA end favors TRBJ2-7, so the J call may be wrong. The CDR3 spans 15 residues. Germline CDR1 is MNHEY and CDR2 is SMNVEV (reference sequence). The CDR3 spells CASSTTALLTVEQYF. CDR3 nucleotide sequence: TGTGCCAGCAGTACGACAGCCCTCTTGACGGTCGAGCAGTACTTC.

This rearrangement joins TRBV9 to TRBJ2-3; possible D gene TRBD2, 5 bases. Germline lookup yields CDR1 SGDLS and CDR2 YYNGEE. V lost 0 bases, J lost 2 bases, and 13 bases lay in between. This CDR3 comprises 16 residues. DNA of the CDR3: TGTGCCAGCAGCGTAGAACTAGGAACCTTCACAGATACGCAGTATTTT. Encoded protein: CASSVELGTFTDTQYF.

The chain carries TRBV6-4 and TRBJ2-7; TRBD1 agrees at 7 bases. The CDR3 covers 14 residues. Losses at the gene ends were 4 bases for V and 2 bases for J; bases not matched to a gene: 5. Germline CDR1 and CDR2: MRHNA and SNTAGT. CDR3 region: CASSGPQGTYEQYF. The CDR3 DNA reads TGTGCCAGCAGTGGGCCACAGGGGACCTACGAGCAGTACTTC.

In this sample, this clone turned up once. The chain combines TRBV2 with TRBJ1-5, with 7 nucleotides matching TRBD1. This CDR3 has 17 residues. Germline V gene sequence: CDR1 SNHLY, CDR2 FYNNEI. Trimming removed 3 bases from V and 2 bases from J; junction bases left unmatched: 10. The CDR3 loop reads CASSEDPGGTGNQPQHF. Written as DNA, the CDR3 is TGTGCCAGCAGTGAGGATCCAGGGGGTACTGGCAATCAGCCCCAGCATTTT.

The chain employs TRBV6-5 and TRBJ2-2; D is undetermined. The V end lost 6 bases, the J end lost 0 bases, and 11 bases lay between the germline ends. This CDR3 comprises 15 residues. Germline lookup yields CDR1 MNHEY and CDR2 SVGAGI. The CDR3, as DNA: TGTGCCAGCAGGCTAAGTGTGGCGAACACCGGGGAGCTGTTTTTT. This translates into CASRLSVANTGELFF.

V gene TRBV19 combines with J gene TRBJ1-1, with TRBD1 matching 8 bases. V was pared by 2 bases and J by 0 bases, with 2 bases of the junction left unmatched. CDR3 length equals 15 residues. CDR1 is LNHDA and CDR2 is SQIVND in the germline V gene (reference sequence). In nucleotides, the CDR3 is TGTGCCAGTAGTATACAGGGGGCGATGAACACTGAAGCTTTCTTT. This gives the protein CASSIQGAMNTEAFF.

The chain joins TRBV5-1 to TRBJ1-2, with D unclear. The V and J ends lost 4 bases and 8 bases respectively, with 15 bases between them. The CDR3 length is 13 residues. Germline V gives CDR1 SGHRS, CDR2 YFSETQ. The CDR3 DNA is TGCGCCAGCAGCATACAAGTTCGTCAGGGCTACACCTTC. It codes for CASSIQVRQGYTF.

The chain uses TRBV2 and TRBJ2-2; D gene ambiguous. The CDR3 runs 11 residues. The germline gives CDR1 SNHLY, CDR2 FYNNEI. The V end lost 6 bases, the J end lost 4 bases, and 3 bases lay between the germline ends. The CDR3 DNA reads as TGTGCCAGCAGCCGCACCGGGGAGCTGTTTTTT. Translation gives CASSRTGELFF.